This entry lists 29 T cell receptor beta chains sequenced from one sample in a study of OX40 agonist ivuxolimab in advanced cancers. TCRdb's table, derived via immunoSEQ multiplex PCR, lists solely in-frame clones and lacks some. The data hold roughly 82,000 clones, with about 90% observed a single time. The source material was CD4+ or CD8+ T cells sorted from blood, sampled in a trial of the OX40 agonist ivuxolimab. The receptor set was obtained from an adult with an advanced solid tumor such as melanoma, head and neck, liver or kidney cancer.

CDR3 nucleotide sequence: TGTGCCAGCTCAGAAAACAGGGCCGGGACTGAAGCTTTCTTT. Its protein product is CASSENRAGTEAFF. The chain employs TRBV18 and TRBJ1-1; a possible D gene is TRBD1 (6 bases). The CDR3 has 14 residues. Trimming left V 5 bases short and J 5 bases short, with 15 bases between. Germline values: CDR1 KGHSH, CDR2 LQKENI.

The V and J genes are TRBV13 and TRBJ2-5; D may be TRBD1 (6 bases). Germline lookup yields CDR1 PRHDT and CDR2 FYEKMQ (reference sequence). The CDR3 runs to 14 residues. The ends were cut back, 6 bases at V and 2 bases at J, with 13 bases in the middle. The CDR3 here is CASRDTGKQETQYF. CDR3 bases: TGTGCCAGCAGGGATACAGGGAAACAAGAGACCCAGTACTTC.

CDR3 in amino acids: CASSQWGSGANVLTF. As DNA, the CDR3 is TGTGCCAGCAGCCAATGGGGGTCCGGGGCCAACGTCCTGACTTTC. V gene TRBV14 combines with J gene TRBJ2-6, with D perhaps assigned TRBD1 or TRBD2 (5 bases each). The CDR3 is 15 amino acids. Per the germline V gene, CDR1 is SGHDN and CDR2 is FVKESK. V was trimmed by 2 bases and J by 4 bases, leaving 9 bases between them.

V usage is TRBV7-2 and J usage is TRBJ1-5; D is unresolved. The CDR3 totals 15 residues. The V and J ends lost 5 bases and 4 bases respectively, with 15 bases between them. Looked up from germline, CDR1 is SGHTA and CDR2 is FQGNSA. The CDR3 DNA reads as TGTGCCAGCAGCCTAGACAAGAAAGGGAATCAGCCCCAGCATTTT. Translating it yields CASSLDKKGNQPQHF. The full variable domain, with the rest looked up from reference TRBV7-2 and TRBJ1-5, is GAGVSQSPSNKVTEKGKDVELRCDPISGHTALYWYRQSLGQGLEFLIYFQGNSAPDKSGLPSDRFSAERTGGSVSTLTIQRTQQEDSAVYLCASSLDKKGNQPQHFGDGTRLSIL.

The chain couples TRBV7-9 to TRBJ1-5; 8 bases map to TRBD1. This CDR3 has 16 amino acids. Per germline, CDR1 SEHNR and CDR2 FQNEAQ (reference sequence). V trimming: 1 base; J trimming: 4 bases; junction bases outside the gene matches: 6. The CDR3, as DNA: TGTGCCAGCAGCTTAGGGACAGGGTCGCTAAATCAGCCCCAGCATTTT. Protein sequence: CASSLGTGSLNQPQHF.

The chain uses TRBV9 and TRBJ2-3; 13 positions agree with TRBD2. J gave up 4 bases and V 4 bases, and 6 bases lay outside the gene matches. The germline gives CDR1 SGDLS, CDR2 YYNGEE. This CDR3 contains 16 residues. The CDR3 protein is CASSPRTSGSADTQYF. The CDR3 DNA follows: TGTGCCAGCAGCCCGCGGACTAGCGGGAGCGCAGATACGCAGTATTTT.

The chain has TRBV4-2 and TRBJ2-7; D is unclear. The CDR3 runs to 14 residues. V was trimmed by 0 bases and J by 6 bases, leaving 12 bases between them. From germline, CDR1 is LGHNA and CDR2 YNFKEQ. CDR3 sequence (DNA): TGTGCCAGCAGCCAAGAAATGGTCTCTGGCGAGCAGTACTTC. It is translated as CASSQEMVSGEQYF.

V and J are TRBV29-1 and TRBJ1-3; D remains unclear. The CDR3 is 12 residues long. V shed 2 bases and J shed 2 bases, with 4 bases lying between them. Germline CDR1 is SQVTM and CDR2 is ANQGSEA. CDR3 residues: CSVEIPGNTIYF. CDR3 in DNA: TGCAGCGTTGAAATTCCTGGAAACACCATATATTTT.

The chain has TRBV28 and TRBJ2-7; the match to TRBD1 covers 9 bases. J gave up 1 base and V 5 bases, and 6 bases lay outside the gene matches. Germline V CDR1 and CDR2: MDHEN, SYDVKM. The CDR3 consists of 15 residues. CDR3 coding DNA: TGTGCCAGCAGTCCCCCGGGACAGGGATCCTACGAGCAGTACTTC. It specifies CASSPPGQGSYEQYF.

Concerning this clone: The identical CDR3 is also encoded by other nucleotide sequences in the sample. The genes are TRBV5-1 and TRBJ2-2; D unresolved. V was cut by 0 bases and J by 1 base, with 1 base left in between. Per the germline V gene, CDR1 is SGHRS and CDR2 is YFSETQ. This CDR3 spans 13 amino acids. The CDR3 sequence: CASSLGNTGELFF. CDR3 in DNA: TGCGCCAGCAGCTTGGGGAACACCGGGGAGCTGTTTTTT.

V gene TRBV7-9 combines with J gene TRBJ1-1; 7 positions match TRBD1. The CDR3 runs to 14 residues. CDR1 and CDR2 (germline): SEHNR, FQNEAQ (reference sequence). The junction had 8 bases not matched to a gene; V was cut back by 5 bases and J by 5 bases. This CDR3 is CASSGRQGETEAFF. In DNA, the CDR3 is TGTGCCAGCAGCGGGCGACAGGGCGAAACTGAAGCTTTCTTT. Filled out from reference TRBV7-9 and TRBJ1-1, the complete variable domain reads DTGVSQNPRHKITKRGQNVTFRCDPISEHNRLYWYRQTLGQGPEFLTYFQNEAQLEKSRLLSDRFSAERPKGSFSTLEIQRTEQGDSAMYLCASSGRQGETEAFFGQGTRLTVV.

V is TRBV5-1 and J is TRBJ1-1, with no clear D. The germline gives CDR1 SGHRS, CDR2 YFSETQ. Deletions cut 4 bases from V and 4 bases from J, with 17 bases between. The CDR3 length is 15 residues. CDR3 in amino acids: CASSPLEGLGTEAFF. CDR3 in DNA: TGCGCCAGCAGCCCCCTGGAGGGCTTGGGCACTGAAGCTTTCTTT.

The chain recombines TRBV19 with TRBJ1-2, with unresolved D. V dropped 5 bases and J dropped 0 bases, with 16 bases sitting between them. CDR1 and CDR2 from the germline V gene are LNHDA and SQIVND (reference sequence). The length of the CDR3 is 16 residues. The CDR3 DNA sequence: TGTGCCAGTAGTCCCCCGGGTCAGGTGTCTAACTATGGCTACACCTTC. It translates to CASSPPGQVSNYGYTF.

The chain carries TRBV6-5 and TRBJ2-3; D remains unclear. Trimming removed 7 bases at V and 4 bases at J, with 6 bases between. This CDR3 contains 11 residues. Germline CDR1 and CDR2: MNHEY and SVGAGI. In nucleotides, the CDR3 is TGTGCCAGCATGAGAGCAGATACGCAGTATTTT. It is translated as CASMRADTQYF.

This rearrangement joins TRBV28 to TRBJ2-7; 7 nucleotides align to TRBD2. This CDR3 comprises 15 residues. CDR1 is MDHEN and CDR2 is SYDVKM in the germline V gene. Unmatched junction bases numbered 8, after V lost 4 bases and J lost 2 bases. CDR3 sequence reads: CASSWEGRLTYEQYF. The DNA for the CDR3 is TGTGCCAGCAGTTGGGAGGGACGGCTCACCTACGAGCAGTACTTC. The variable domain in full, with the rest retrieved from reference TRBV28 and TRBJ2-7, is DVKVTQSSRYLVKRTGEKVFLECVQDMDHENMFWYRQDPGLGLRLIYFSYDVKMKEKGDIPEGYSVSREKKERFSLILESASTNQTSMYLCASSWEGRLTYEQYFGPGTRLTVT.

The chain links TRBV5-4 to TRBJ2-7; D is possibly TRBD2 (7 bases). The CDR3 has 14 residues. Per the germline V gene, CDR1 is SGHNT and CDR2 is YYREEE (reference sequence). Deletions cut 4 bases from V and 3 bases from J, with 14 bases between. For the CDR3, the DNA is TGTGCCAGCAGCCAGAAGAGGGGGGGCTACGAGCAGTACTTC. It yields the protein CASSQKRGGYEQYF. Supplemented by reference TRBV5-4 and TRBJ2-7, the full variable domain reads ETGVTQSPTHLIKTRGQQVTLRCSSQSGHNTVSWYQQALGQGPQFIFQYYREEENGRGNFPPRFSGLQFPNYSSELNVNALELDDSALYLCASSQKRGGYEQYFGPGTRLTVT.

The genes are TRBV28 and TRBJ1-4; the match to TRBD1 covers 8 bases. The CDR3 totals 17 residues. Germline V gene data show CDR1 as MDHEN and CDR2 as SYDVKM. The trim removed 5 bases at V and 1 base at J, leaving 9 bases unmatched. The CDR3 protein is CASSPLDREGTNEKLFF. The CDR3 region has the DNA TGTGCCAGCAGTCCCCTGGACAGGGAAGGAACTAATGAAAAACTGTTTTTT.

This chain links TRBV5-4 with TRBJ1-2; 11 bases fit TRBD1. Germline V gives CDR1 SGHNT, CDR2 YYREEE (reference sequence). This CDR3 contains 15 residues. Losses at the gene ends were 4 bases for V and 3 bases for J; bases not matched to a gene: 5. The CDR3 sequence is CASSLRTGGYYGYTF. The CDR3 DNA is TGTGCCAGCAGCCTCCGGACAGGGGGCTACTATGGCTACACCTTC.

The CDR3 coding sequence is TGCGCCAGCAGCTCCTCAGAGGGCGCATCCTTAGGCTACACCTTC. Its translation: CASSSSEGASLGYTF. J is TRBJ1-2 and V is TRBV5-1, with unresolved D. Trimming removed 3 bases at V and 8 bases at J, with 20 bases between. This CDR3 has 15 amino acids. Germline-derived CDR1 and CDR2 are SGHRS and YFSETQ.

The chain links TRBV9 to TRBJ1-2; TRBD1 agrees at 8 bases. Germline lookup yields CDR1 SGDLS and CDR2 YYNGEE. The CDR3 is 13 residues long. J gave up 6 bases and V 3 bases, and 4 bases lay outside the gene matches. Here the CDR3 reads CASSATGGNGYTF. DNA for the CDR3: TGTGCCAGCAGCGCTACAGGGGGGAATGGCTACACCTTC.

The chain carries TRBV6-6 and TRBJ1-1; D perhaps matches TRBD1 (6 bases). V was clipped by 2 bases and J by 5 bases, with 18 bases between them. CDR1 MNHNY and CDR2 SVGAGI come from the germline V gene (reference sequence). There are 16 residues in the CDR3. The CDR3, as DNA: TGTGCCAGCAGTTACCCAGCGGGGGGGGCTTCTACTGAAGCTTTCTTT. Protein: CASSYPAGGASTEAFF.

The chain links TRBV5-6 to TRBJ2-3; D remains unclear. The CDR3 loop spans 13 amino acids. Germline V lookup: CDR1 SGHDT, CDR2 YYEEEE. Trimming took off 4 bases at V and 2 bases at J, with 8 bases between the two ends. This CDR3 is CASSLSFTDTQYF. The DNA of the CDR3 is TGTGCCAGCAGCCTAAGCTTCACAGATACGCAGTATTTT. Drawing the rest from reference TRBV5-6 and TRBJ2-3, the complete variable domain is DAGVTQSPTHLIKTRGQQVTLRCSPKSGHDTVSWYQQALGQGPQFIFQYYEEEERQRGNFPDRFSGHQFPNYSSELNVNALLLGDSALYLCASSLSFTDTQYFGPGTRLTVL.

The chain links TRBV11-2 to TRBJ1-1; D is unclear. The CDR3 sequence is 12 residues long. V lost 2 bases and J 11 bases, leaving 12 bases between the germline ends. Germline V lookup: CDR1 SGHAT, CDR2 FQNNGV. CDR3 loop: CASSLLGIAAFF. The CDR3 DNA sequence: TGTGCCAGCAGCTTATTGGGTATAGCGGCTTTCTTT.

The chain couples TRBV6-4 to TRBJ2-1, with TRBD1 as a possible D gene (6 bases). Looked up from germline, CDR1 is MRHNA and CDR2 is SNTAGT. There are 14 residues in the CDR3. V gave up 2 bases and J gave up 10 bases, with 15 bases separating them. The CDR3 nucleotides are TGTGCCAGCAGTGACAGGACAGACACTCGGGAGCAGTTCTTC. Translation: CASSDRTDTREQFF.

The V gene is TRBV23-1, the J gene TRBJ2-3; possibly TRBD2 for D (6 bases). TRBV23-1 is classed as an ORF, of uncertain function. This CDR3 has 15 amino acids. V shed 9 bases and J shed 0 bases, with 16 bases lying between them. In DNA form, the CDR3 reads TGCGCCAGGTCCCGACGGGACTCTAGCACAGATACGCAGTATTTT. It specifies CARSRRDSSTDTQYF.

V and J are TRBV5-6 and TRBJ1-2; tentative D call: TRBD1 (6 bases). Trimming took off 1 base at V and 3 bases at J, with 10 bases between the two ends. The CDR3 sequence is 14 residues long. The germline V gene has CDR1 SGHDT and CDR2 YYEEEE. CDR3 amino acids: CASSLTGTDYGYTF. CDR3 nucleotide sequence: TGTGCCAGCAGCTTGACAGGGACGGACTATGGCTACACCTTC.

This sequence joins TRBV19 and TRBJ1-1, with TRBD1 as a possible D gene (6 bases). The CDR3 has 16 residues. V dropped 7 bases and J dropped 2 bases, with 20 bases sitting between them. Germline V lookup: CDR1 LNHDA, CDR2 SQIVND (reference sequence). Here the CDR3 reads CASTPRGLGVNTEAFF. The CDR3 DNA follows: TGTGCCAGTACACCCAGGGGTCTAGGGGTTAACACTGAAGCTTTCTTT.

J is TRBJ2-1 and V is TRBV7-2; 8 bases fit TRBD2. Unmatched junction bases numbered 6, after V lost 5 bases and J lost 12 bases. CDR3 length: 12 amino acids. The V gene's germline CDR1 is SGHTA and CDR2 FQGNSA. CDR3: CASSPGTSAQFF. CDR3 coding DNA: TGTGCCAGCAGCCCGGGGACTAGTGCGCAGTTCTTC. Drawing the rest from reference TRBV7-2 and TRBJ2-1, the complete variable domain is GAGVSQSPSNKVTEKGKDVELRCDPISGHTALYWYRQSLGQGLEFLIYFQGNSAPDKSGLPSDRFSAERTGGSVSTLTIQRTQQEDSAVYLCASSPGTSAQFFGPGTRLTVL.

The gene calls are TRBV28 and TRBJ1-1; D uncertain. Trimming shortened V by 2 bases and J by 1 base, and 11 bases separated the two germline ends. CDR3 size: 15 residues. Germline V CDR1 and CDR2: MDHEN, SYDVKM. The chain's CDR3 is CASSLGGHTNTEAFF. In DNA form, the CDR3 reads TGTGCCAGCAGTTTAGGAGGGCATACGAACACTGAAGCTTTCTTT. Full variable domain (remainder filled in from reference TRBV28 and TRBJ1-1): DVKVTQSSRYLVKRTGEKVFLECVQDMDHENMFWYRQDPGLGLRLIYFSYDVKMKEKGDIPEGYSVSREKKERFSLILESASTNQTSMYLCASSLGGHTNTEAFFGQGTRLTVV.